These 4 T cell receptor beta chains share one sample of origin, sequenced in a study of siplizumab effects on memory and regulatory T cells. Sequenced by immunoSEQ multiplex PCR; TCRdb stores in-frame clones only, minus some. The table lists over 60,000 clones, about 90% of them singletons, with approximately 31% in the top ten. Sequenced input: CD8+ T cells sorted from blood. Receptor source: a human donor in good health.

The CDR3: CASSQHLERVVPDTQYF. As DNA, the CDR3 is TGCGCCAGCAGTCAGCACCTCGAGAGGGTCGTCCCAGATACGCAGTATTTT. J is TRBJ2-3 and V is TRBV23-1; weak D call: TRBD2 (5 bases). TRBV23-1 is filed as an ORF, its function uncertain. Between the trimmed V and J ends, which lost 3 bases and 4 bases, there was a span of 20 bases. The CDR3 sequence is 17 residues long.

This chain links TRBV7-9 with TRBJ2-3; the D is unclear. V lost 5 bases and J 4 bases, leaving 7 bases between the germline ends. CDR1 and CDR2 from the germline V gene are SEHNR and FQNEAQ (reference sequence). This CDR3 contains 12 residues. CDR3 residues: CASSLRSDTQYF. As DNA, the CDR3 is TGTGCCAGCAGCCTTAGATCAGATACGCAGTATTTT.

V usage is TRBV6-6 and J usage is TRBJ2-7; 7 bases are shared with TRBD1. V lost 0 bases to trimming and J lost 5 bases; unmatched junction nucleotides: 7. CDR1 MNHNY and CDR2 SVGAGI come from the germline V gene (reference sequence). This CDR3 comprises 15 residues. CDR3 loop: CASSYSQTGSNEQYF. The CDR3, as DNA: TGTGCCAGCAGTTACTCACAGACAGGGAGTAACGAGCAGTACTTC.

V usage is TRBV9 and J usage is TRBJ1-1; 8 positions match TRBD1. Germline V lookup: CDR1 SGDLS, CDR2 YYNGEE. The length of the CDR3 is 15 residues. Trimming removed 4 bases from V and 0 bases from J; junction bases left unmatched: 5. CDR3 coding DNA: TGTGCCAGCAGCCCTTGGACAGGGATGAACACTGAAGCTTTCTTT. This codes for CASSPWTGMNTEAFF.